The present T cell receptor beta chain was sequenced within a study of shared clonotypes between healthy human individuals. The V segment lost 10 bases and the J segment 4 bases; nucleotides outside the gene matches: 6. The CDR3 length is 12 residues. Per germline, CDR1 SNHLY and CDR2 FYNNEI. Findings of the study overall: Sampling included only blood; tissue repertoires likely differ.

Only in-frame clones appear in the TCRdb table, and some are missing; sequencing was by immunoSEQ multiplex PCR. The sample consists of approximately 1,000,000 clones, around 78% of them appearing once. This clone was counted a few times. Its antigen is not known. The gene calls are TRBV2 and TRBJ1-1; 7 bases are a match to TRBD1. Material for sequencing was memory CD4+ T cells from PBMCs. Subset: CD45RA-negative fraction. The sequence was collected from a man aged 18 to 35 in good health. Some clones in this sample may be carry-over from other donors' samples. The CDR3 coding sequence is TGTGCCACGGGACAGTGGAGCACTGAAGCTTTCTTT. It is translated as CATGQWSTEAFF.